Listed below are T cell receptor beta chains from one sample, sequenced in a study of T cell responses to AZD1222 COVID-19 vaccine. The protocol was immunoSEQ multiplex PCR, while the TCRdb copy is restricted to in-frame clones and leaves out a portion. The sample records about 96,000 clones, 80% to 90% being singletons. The source material was peripheral blood, sampled on day 0 of AZD1222 vaccination. These receptors were obtained from an adult in good health. Each CDR3 is given with its conserved first and last residue. The D gene is left open where the match is weak. Clone size appears in some rows only: once, few, many, or a class for an expanded clone.

length	D	J	V	size	CDR3	DNA
13	-	TRBJ2-7	TRBV28	few	CASSFQRGTEQYF	TGTGCCAGCAGTTTCCAAAGGGGTACCGAGCAGTACTTC
15	-	TRBJ1-3	TRBV28	-	CASSLWGTSGNTIYF	TGTGCCAGCAGTTTATGGGGGACGAGTGGAAACACCATATATTTT
16	-	TRBJ1-1	TRBV28	-	CASSPRGVISSTEAFF	TGTGCCAGCAGCCCCCGTGGAGTCATATCATCCACTGAAGCTTTCTTT
15	TRBD1	TRBJ1-2	TRBV3-1/TRBV3-2	once	CASSPDGTEGNGYTF	TGTGCCAGCAGCCCCGATGGGACAGAGGGGAATGGCTACACCTTC
14	-	TRBJ1-1	TRBV10-2	-	CASSTGLGNTEAFF	TGCGCCAGCAGTACCGGACTGGGGAACACTGAAGCTTTCTTT
15	-	TRBJ1-1	TRBV5-1	-	CASSSVQGSHTEAFF	TGCGCCAGCAGCTCCGTACAGGGATCGCACACTGAAGCTTTCTTT
15	-	TRBJ1-6	TRBV5-1	-	CASSLEVGGNSPLHF	TGCGCCAGCAGCTTGGAGGTCGGGGGTAATTCACCCCTCCACTTT
14	TRBD1	TRBJ2-5	TRBV30	-	CAQDRDRGTETQYF	TGTGCCCAGGACCGGGACAGGGGAACGGAGACCCAGTACTTC
14	-	TRBJ1-2	TRBV3-1/TRBV3-2	-	CASSPPGRTMDYTF	TGTGCCAGCAGCCCCCCCGGGCGGACTATGGACTACACCTTC
16	TRBD1	TRBJ2-5	TRBV5-1	-	CASSIDRGPTQETQYF	TGCGCCAGCAGCATCGACAGGGGCCCGACGCAAGAGACCCAGTACTTC
14	-	TRBJ2-2	TRBV7-8	-	CASSAVASTGELFF	TGTGCCAGCAGCGCTGTGGCCAGCACCGGGGAGCTGTTTTTT
14	-	TRBJ2-2	TRBV19	-	CASSIQGNTGELFF	TGTGCCAGTAGTATTCAGGGGAACACCGGGGAGCTGTTTTTT
16	-	TRBJ1-5	TRBV18	-	CASSPITGGLGQPQHF	TGTGCCAGCTCACCAATCACCGGGGGGCTGGGTCAGCCCCAGCATTTT
14	TRBD1	TRBJ1-1	TRBV12-5	-	CASGNGQGYSEAFF	TGTGCTAGTGGTAATGGACAGGGGTATTCTGAAGCTTTCTTT
14	TRBD1	TRBJ1-1	TRBV7-3	-	CASSKLDRVHLPFF	TGTGCCAGCAGCAAATTAGACAGGGTACATTTACCTTTTTTT
15	TRBD1	TRBJ1-6	TRBV2	-	CASSDQRQGISPLHF	TGTGCCAGCAGTGATCAACGACAGGGAATTTCACCCCTCCACTTT
14	TRBD2	TRBJ2-3	TRBV7-2	-	CASSFGTSRDTQYF	TGTGCCAGCAGCTTCGGGACTAGCCGGGATACGCAGTATTTT
15	TRBD1	TRBJ2-7	TRBV13	once	CASSLTDDRVYEQYF	TGTGCCAGCAGCTTAACGGACGACAGGGTCTACGAGCAGTACTTC
13	-	TRBJ1-2	TRBV12-3/TRBV12-4	-	CASSLLDSYGYTF	TGTGCCAGCAGTTTGTTGGACAGCTATGGCTACACCTTC
15	-	TRBJ1-1	TRBV10-2	-	CASSAGTDGGAEAFF	TGCGCCAGCAGTGCCGGGACTGATGGGGGTGCTGAAGCTTTCTTT
15	-	TRBJ1-5	TRBV7-2	-	CASTQHPGENQPQHF	TGTGCCAGCACCCAACACCCCGGGGAGAATCAGCCCCAGCATTTT
15	-	TRBJ2-1	TRBV19	-	CASSLGDYAGNEQFF	TGTGCCAGTAGTTTAGGAGACTATGCCGGCAATGAGCAGTTCTTC
11	-	TRBJ2-1	TRBV18	-	CASSPADQQFF	TGTGCCAGCTCACCAGCCGACCAACAGTTCTTC
16	TRBD1	TRBJ2-3	TRBV30	-	CAWDFGDRGNTDTQYF	TGTGCCTGGGATTTCGGGGACAGGGGGAACACAGATACGCAGTATTTT
13	-	TRBJ1-3	TRBV3-1/TRBV3-2	-	CASSHGSGNTIYF	TGTGCCAGCAGCCATGGATCTGGAAACACCATATATTTT
15	-	TRBJ2-5	TRBV7-7	-	CASSLVDTGFETQYF	TGTGCTAGCAGCTTAGTTGATACAGGGTTTGAGACCCAGTACTTC
16	-	TRBJ1-1	TRBV28	-	CASSSRDTAMNTEAFF	TGTGCCAGCAGCTCACGGGACACCGCCATGAACACTGAAGCTTTCTTT
17	-	TRBJ2-1	TRBV14	once	CASSQVVYTSSYNEQFF	TGTGCCAGCAGCCAAGTTGTTTACACCAGCTCCTACAATGAGCAGTTCTTC
16	TRBD2	TRBJ2-3	TRBV4-2	-	CASSQEGGGATDTQYF	TGTGCCAGCAGCCAAGAAGGCGGGGGGGCTACAGATACGCAGTATTTT
13	TRBD1	TRBJ1-1	TRBV30	-	CAWVRQGWTEAFF	TGTGCCTGGGTTAGACAGGGTTGGACTGAAGCTTTCTTT
14	TRBD1	TRBJ2-3	TRBV19	-	CASSVQGAGDTQYF	TGTGCCAGTAGCGTACAGGGGGCTGGAGATACGCAGTATTTT
15	-	TRBJ2-1	TRBV4-2	once	CASSPEAPLLNEQFF	TGTGCCAGCAGCCCCGAAGCCCCCCTCCTCAATGAGCAGTTCTTC
15	TRBD1	TRBJ1-1	TRBV2	-	CASSTGQFMNTEAFF	TGTGCCAGCAGTACGGGACAGTTCATGAACACTGAAGCTTTCTTT
17	TRBD2	TRBJ2-1	TRBV27	-	CASQRITSGGRGNEQFF	TGTGCCAGCCAGAGAATCACTAGCGGGGGCCGGGGGAATGAGCAGTTCTTC
14	-	TRBJ1-4	TRBV5-1	once	CASSLGDEVGKLFF	TGCGCCAGCAGCTTGGGGGACGAGGTGGGAAAACTGTTTTTT
15	TRBD2	TRBJ2-3	TRBV9	once	CASSVGRGVPDTQYF	TGTGCCAGCAGCGTAGGGCGGGGGGTCCCAGATACGCAGTATTTT
14	-	TRBJ1-1	TRBV10-3	-	CAISDYAENTEAFF	TGTGCCATCAGTGATTACGCCGAGAACACTGAAGCTTTCTTT
15	TRBD1	TRBJ2-5	TRBV27	few	CASSPEAAQGETQYF	TGTGCCAGCAGCCCCGAAGCGGCACAGGGGGAGACCCAGTACTTC
15	TRBD2	TRBJ2-7	TRBV4-3	-	CASSQDSGGASEQYF	TGCGCCAGCAGCCAAGATAGCGGGGGGGCCTCCGAGCAGTACTTC
15	-	TRBJ1-4	TRBV6-5	-	CASSYSTRPNEKLFF	TGTGCCAGCAGTTACTCGACGCGCCCTAATGAAAAACTGTTTTTT
14	-	TRBJ1-1	TRBV19	-	CASHERTGRGGAFF	TGTGCCAGCCACGAGCGGACCGGGCGTGGCGGAGCTTTCTTT
13	-	TRBJ2-7	TRBV29-1	-	CSARGTSRYEQYF	TGCAGCGCCCGAGGGACATCTAGATACGAGCAGTACTTC
16	-	TRBJ1-2	TRBV10-2	few	CASAGSFAGTGALGTF	TGCGCCAGCGCCGGGAGTTTTGCGGGGACGGGAGCCCTAGGCACCTTC
13	-	TRBJ1-2	TRBV2	-	CASSPDGPNGYTF	TGTGCCAGCAGTCCTGACGGACCGAATGGCTACACCTTC